A single sample gave rise to the 8 T cell receptor beta chains below, sequenced in a study of T cell repertoires in cytomegalovirus infection. TCRdb reanalysed the reads using MiXCR and keeps one entry per CDR3 protein. There are around 770,000 distinct CDR3 sequences in the sample; almost 30% occur only once, and about an eighth lies in the top ten. The antigens for these receptors are not known. Sequenced material: cultured CD8+ T cells from PBMCs, taken from culture after CMV antigen stimulation. The receptors stem from a human donor in good health (CMV status not recorded). Some clones in this sample may be carry-over from other donors' samples.

J is TRBJ2-3 and V is TRBV4-1, with 7 bases lining up with TRBD1. Per the germline V gene, CDR1 is MGHRA and CDR2 is YSYEKL. The junction had 21 bases not matched to a gene; V was cut back by 4 bases and J by 2 bases. The CDR3 length is 20 residues. CDR3 sequence reads: CASSPNAWTGLGVDTDTQYF. DNA of the CDR3: TGCGCCAGCAGCCCGAATGCTTGGACAGGTCTCGGAGTAGACACAGATACGCAGTATTTT.

In this sample, this clonotype turned up a few times. The chain recombines TRBV19 with TRBJ2-1; no clear D. V was clipped by 4 bases and J by 12 bases, with 13 bases between them. This CDR3 spans 12 amino acids. CDR1 is LNHDA and CDR2 is SQIVND in the germline V gene (reference sequence). The DNA for the CDR3 is TGTGCCAGTAGTAGCGGTGTTTTGGGGCAGTTCTTC. Translating gives CASSSGVLGQFF.

The table lists this clonotype with a few counts. V usage is TRBV6-2 or TRBV6-3 and J usage is TRBJ2-7; possibly TRBD2 for D (7 bases). The V end lost 2 bases, the J end lost 3 bases, and 14 bases lay between the germline ends. The CDR3 covers 15 residues. Germline assignment: CDR1 MNHEY and CDR2 SVGEGT. This CDR3 is CASSYSRGALYEQYV. The CDR3 DNA sequence: TGTGCCAGCAGTTACAGTCGGGGGGCGCTCTACGAGCAGTACGTC.

This clonotype turned up a few times. The chain combines TRBV12-3 or TRBV12-4 with TRBJ2-3, with 8 bases matching TRBD2. The ends lost 6 bases at V and 2 bases at J; junction bases unmatched: 7. The CDR3 is made up of 15 amino acids. This CDR3 reads CASSPSGGLTDTQYF. CDR3 coding DNA: TGTGCCAGCAGCCCCAGCGGGGGACTCACAGATACGCAGTATTTT.

This clonotype has only a few counts. The chain uses TRBV7-6 and TRBJ2-7, with D possibly being TRBD2 (6 bases). The CDR3 extends over 15 amino acids. In germline, CDR1 is SGHVS, CDR2 FNYEAQ. V was clipped by 5 bases and J by 3 bases, with 17 bases between them. The CDR3 coding sequence is TGTGCCAGCAGCGCCGCGGGACGGGAGTACTACGAGCAGTACTTC. Amino acid sequence: CASSAAGREYYEQYF.

The J gene is TRBJ1-5, the V gene TRBV2, with 9 nucleotides matching TRBD1. V gave up 6 bases and J gave up 4 bases; unmatched junction bases: 7. This CDR3 has 15 residues. Germline assignment: CDR1 SNHLY and CDR2 FYNNEI. The chain's CDR3 is CASRGGQGQNQPQHF. CDR3 nucleotides: TGTGCCAGCAGGGGAGGACAGGGGCAAAATCAGCCCCAGCATTTT.

V and J are TRBV11-2 and TRBJ2-1; 9 nucleotides match TRBD1. The CDR3 totals 15 residues. V trimming: 6 bases; J trimming: 8 bases; junction bases outside the gene matches: 11. Germline-derived CDR1 and CDR2 are SGHAT and FQNNGV. The DNA of the CDR3 is TGTGCCAGCAGTCCCAGGGACAGGGAGGGGGATGAGCAGTTCTTC. This encodes CASSPRDREGDEQFF.

This clonotype was observed a handful of times. The chain combines TRBV27 with TRBJ2-6; the match to TRBD1 covers 7 bases. V shed 8 bases, J shed 0 bases, and the junction held 7 bases outside the gene matches. Per germline, CDR1 MNHEY and CDR2 SMNVEV (reference sequence). The CDR3 runs to 16 residues. Here the CDR3 reads CASGDRVYSGANVLTF. Written as DNA, the CDR3 is TGTGCCAGCGGCGACAGGGTCTACTCTGGGGCCAACGTCCTGACTTTC.